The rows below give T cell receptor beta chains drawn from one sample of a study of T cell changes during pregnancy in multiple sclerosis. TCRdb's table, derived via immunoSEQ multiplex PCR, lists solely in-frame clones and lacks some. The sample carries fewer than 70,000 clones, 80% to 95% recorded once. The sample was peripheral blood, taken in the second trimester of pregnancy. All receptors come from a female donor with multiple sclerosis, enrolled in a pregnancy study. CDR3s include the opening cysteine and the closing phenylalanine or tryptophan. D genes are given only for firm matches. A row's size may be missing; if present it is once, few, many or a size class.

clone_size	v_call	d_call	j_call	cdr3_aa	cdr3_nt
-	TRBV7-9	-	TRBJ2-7	CASSLVEGSEQYF	TGTGCCAGCAGCTTAGTGGAGGGGAGCGAGCAGTACTTC
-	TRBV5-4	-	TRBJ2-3	CASSPMAPFASTDTQYF	TGTGCCAGCAGCCCCATGGCTCCCTTCGCTAGCACAGATACGCAGTATTTT
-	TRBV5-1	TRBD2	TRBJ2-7	CASSPGRWYEQYF	TGCGCCAGCAGCCCCGGGAGGTGGTACGAGCAGTACTTC
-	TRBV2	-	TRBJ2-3	CASTWGHTDTQYF	TGTGCCAGCACGTGGGGGCACACAGATACGCAGTATTTT
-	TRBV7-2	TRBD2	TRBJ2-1	CASSLAGRLAGVSGEQFF	TGTGCCAGCAGCTTAGCGGGCCGACTAGCGGGAGTATCTGGTGAGCAGTTCTTC
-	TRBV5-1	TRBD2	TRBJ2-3	CASSTLAGASTDTQYF	TGCGCCAGCAGCACCCTAGCGGGAGCTAGCACAGATACGCAGTATTTT
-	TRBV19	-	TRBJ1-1	CASSIITEDMNTEAFF	TGTGCCAGTAGTATAATTACAGAAGATATGAACACTGAAGCTTTCTTT
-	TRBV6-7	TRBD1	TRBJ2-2	CAIAQGPGELFF	TGTGCCATAGCACAGGGGCCCGGGGAGCTGTTTTTT
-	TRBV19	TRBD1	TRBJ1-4	CASSITGTGNEKLFF	TGTGCCAGTAGTATAACCGGGACAGGGAATGAAAAACTGTTTTTT
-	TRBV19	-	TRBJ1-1	CASSPQTDSTEAFF	TGTGCCAGTAGTCCCCAGACGGACTCGACTGAAGCTTTCTTT
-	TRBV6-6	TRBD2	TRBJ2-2	CASSSSSGMNTGELFF	TGTGCCAGCAGTAGTTCTAGCGGGATGAACACCGGGGAGCTGTTTTTT
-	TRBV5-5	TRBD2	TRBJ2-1	CASSGSSGSYNEQFF	TGTGCCAGCAGCGGGTCTAGCGGGTCGTACAATGAGCAGTTCTTC
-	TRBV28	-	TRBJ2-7	CAVVGRAYEQYF	TGTGCCGTAGTGGGCAGGGCCTACGAGCAGTACTTC
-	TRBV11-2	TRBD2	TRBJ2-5	CASSPYASGSAQETQYF	TGTGCCAGCAGCCCGTACGCCAGCGGGAGTGCCCAAGAGACCCAGTACTTC
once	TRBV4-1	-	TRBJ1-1	CASSQDGRGLNTEAFF	TGCGCCAGCAGCCAAGATGGTAGGGGTTTGAACACTGAAGCTTTCTTT
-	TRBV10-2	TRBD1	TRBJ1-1	CASSESRTGNYLDEAFF	TGCGCCAGCAGTGAGTCCCGGACAGGAAATTATTTGGATGAAGCTTTCTTT
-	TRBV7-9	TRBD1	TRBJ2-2	CASSTGTANTGELFF	TGTGCCAGCAGTACCGGGACAGCGAACACCGGGGAGCTGTTTTTT
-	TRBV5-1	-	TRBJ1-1	CASSDGGRTEAFF	TGCGCCAGCAGCGATGGAGGGCGCACTGAAGCTTTCTTT